A single TCR beta chain is shown here with its context. Its antigen remains undetermined. Per-nucleotide qualities are absent, and no much larger clonotype sits a single base away. TCR cDNA was synthesized by 5'RACE template switching, through which a universal primer site and unique molecular identifiers were introduced. Priming of cDNA synthesis was performed from both the TCR alpha and TCR beta constant segments. Two PCR steps were used to amplify libraries, with sample barcodes and sequencing adapters being added in the second step. Sequencing of libraries was performed on Illumina HiSeq 2500 (2x100 bp) or NovaSeq (2x150 bp). The original methods were these. Demultiplexing of reads and collapsing into UMI consensus sequences were performed with MIGEC, and V(D)J alignment was carried out with MiXCR. Vaccine-responding clonotypes were identified with edgeR using replicate PBMC samples, with FDR below 0.01 and a log2 fold change above 5 up to day 15 being required. Each bulk clonotype received a CD4 or CD8 identity based on whether the sequenced CD4 or CD8 repertoire contained that clonotype at higher abundance. The public sequencing data were trimmed at Q25 with fastp and processed into clonotypes with MiXCR by TCRdb, which kept only in-frame beta chains. Records with the same CDR3 protein are collapsed into one entry carrying the most frequent genes and DNA. The V and J calls follow TCRdb's processing rather than the paper's. The sample table holds 500,000 to 700,000 distinct CDR3 sequences, of which 15% to 20% were seen once. More than 13% of the sample belongs to the ten largest clones.

The treatment or condition label, as the study defines it: live attenuated yellow fever vaccine strain. At each blood-draw timepoint, two biological replicates of bulk PBMCs were obtained. PBMCs were isolated from peripheral blood using a standard Ficoll-Paque protocol. RNA was extracted with TriZol from bulk PBMCs, CD4 and CD8 fractions, and dextramer-positive and dextramer-negative fractions. The source of the sample is a study of T cells after yellow fever vaccination (dated by TCRdb to about 2019). As for the study more broadly: The SMART-Seq v4 Ultra Low Input RNA kit was used to prepare libraries from fractions with low cell numbers. Two healthy male donors, one aged 18 to 30 and one aged 30 to 39 years, were included in the cohort. Blood was collected at multiple timepoints before and after primary and secondary immunization, and bulk PBMC replicates and cell subsets were isolated. Bulk TCR alpha and beta repertoires were sequenced longitudinally to track T-cell clones before and after primary and booster YFV17D yellow fever vaccination.

Trimmed from V: 5 bases; trimmed from J: 7 bases; junction bases lacking a gene match: 7. Based on the germline V gene, the CDR1 and CDR2 sequences are KGHSH and LQKENI. The CDR3, from cysteine to phenylalanine, totals 13 residues. Solely the CDR3 DNA is kept, with 39 bases framed from the first base. Broad study findings and their caveats: After the booster, most of the clones that had expanded following primary vaccination were detected again (just under 97% of CD4 and 80% to 90% of CD8), which suggests that memory was broadly maintained. Compared with the primary T-cell response, the secondary T-cell response was faster but weaker, reaching its peak on day 5 rather than on day 15. Computational filtering was needed because FACS-sorted repertoires could contain abundant contaminating clonotypes from the bulk population. Because the study included only two donors, the extent to which the findings can be generalized is limited. A small fraction of clonotypes showed up in both the CD4 and CD8 compartments, probably as a result of convergent recombination.

The chain is encoded by TRBV18 joined to TRBJ2-7, with TRBD1 identical over 8 junction bases. This TCR was recovered from a man aged 30-40 years who received the YFV17D yellow fever vaccine. Sequenced material: PBMCs, taken 15 days after the yellow fever booster vaccination. CDR3 sequence: CASSYDRGDEQYF. The nucleotides are TGTGCCAGCTCATACGACAGGGGAGATGAGCAGTACTTC.